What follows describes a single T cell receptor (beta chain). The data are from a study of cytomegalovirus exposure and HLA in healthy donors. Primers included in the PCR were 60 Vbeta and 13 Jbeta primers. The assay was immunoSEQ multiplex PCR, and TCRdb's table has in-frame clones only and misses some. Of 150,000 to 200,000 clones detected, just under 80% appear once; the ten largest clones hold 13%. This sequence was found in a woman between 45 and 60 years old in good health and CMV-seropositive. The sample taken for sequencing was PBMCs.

The CDR3 protein is CASSRSIYRDRGLTEAFF. CDR3 in DNA: TGTGCCAGCAGCCGATCTATATACCGGGACAGGGGATTAACTGAAGCTTTCTTT. The chain recombines TRBV7-2 with TRBJ1-1; 10 bases align to TRBD1. The V gene's germline CDR1 is SGHTA and CDR2 FQGNSA. Trimming took 5 bases from V and 5 from J; bases not matched to a gene: 17. This CDR3 region has 18 residues.